The 25 T cell receptor beta chains in this list originate from one sample, sequenced in a study of T-cell reconstitution after alpha-beta-depleted transplantation in children. Unique molecular identifiers were incorporated during preparation of the TCRbeta library. TCRdb recomputed calls from the PCR reads with MiXCR, one row per CDR3 protein. The table includes some 200,000 distinct CDR3 sequences, about 8.4% detected once. The specimen comprised PBMCs, mostly from graft donor cells, sampled 360 days after TCRalphabeta/CD19-depleted stem cell transplant. These receptors were collected from a male patient aged 2 to 9 who had a stem cell transplant for acute myeloid leukemia, so the T cells may come from the graft donor.

Ten or more counts support this clonotype. This chain uses TRBV12-3 or TRBV12-4 with TRBJ2-4; no reliable D call. V dropped 9 bases and J dropped 0 bases, with 21 bases sitting between them. This CDR3 has 17 residues. CDR3 DNA sequence: TGTGCCAGTCCTTTCCTATATGACCTCCTAGCCAAAAACATTCAGTACTTC. Encoded protein: CASPFLYDLLAKNIQYF.

The chain joins TRBV25-1 to TRBJ2-1; TRBD2 is a possible D gene (5 bases). In germline, CDR1 is MGHDK, CDR2 SYGVNS. This CDR3 contains 13 residues. Trimming stripped 9 bases from V and 0 bases from J, with 9 bases between. The CDR3 reads CASQRSSYNEQFF. CDR3 DNA sequence: TGTGCCAGTCAGCGGTCCTCCTACAATGAGCAGTTCTTC.

This clonotype was recorded many times. V and J are TRBV9 and TRBJ2-1, with D possibly matching TRBD1 (6 bases). V lost 3 bases, J lost 4 bases, and 11 bases lay in between. From germline, CDR1 is SGDLS and CDR2 YYNGEE. The CDR3 loop spans 14 amino acids. CDR3 sequence (DNA): TGTGCCAGCAGCGGATCGACAGGTTACAATGAGCAGTTCTTC. Residues: CASSGSTGYNEQFF.

The chain uses TRBV7-9 and TRBJ2-5, with 7 bases that match TRBD2. The germline CDR1 and CDR2 sequences are SEHNR and FQNEAQ (reference sequence). The trim removed 6 bases at V and 1 base at J, leaving 8 bases unmatched. This CDR3 is built from 15 residues. CDR3 sequence (DNA): TGTGCCAGCAGACCCCTAGCGGTGATCCAAGAGACCCAGTACTTC. Protein sequence: CASRPLAVIQETQYF. Full variable domain (rest looked up from reference TRBV7-9 and TRBJ2-5): DTGVSQNPRHKITKRGQNVTFRCDPISEHNRLYWYRQTLGQGPEFLTYFQNEAQLEKSRLLSDRFSAERPKGSFSTLEIQRTEQGDSAMYLCASRPLAVIQETQYFGPGTRLLVL.

The sample holds many counts of this clonotype. The V call is TRBV4-3, the J call TRBJ2-1; 9 bases are shared with TRBD1. From germline, CDR1 is LGHNA and CDR2 YSLEER. CDR3 length equals 15 residues. V shed 2 bases and J 6 bases; nucleotides not matched to a gene: 5. CDR3 coding DNA: TGCGCCAGCAGCCAACGGACAGGGGTCGGCAATGAGCAGTTCTTC. Protein sequence: CASSQRTGVGNEQFF.

J is TRBJ1-5 and V is TRBV6-2 or TRBV6-3; tentative D call: TRBD1 (5 bases). Germline assignment: CDR1 MNHEY and CDR2 SVGEGT. The CDR3 covers 15 residues. V was pared by 0 bases and J by 4 bases, with 10 bases between. For the CDR3, the DNA is TGTGCCAGCAGTTACTCGGTGGCAGGGAATCAGCCCCAGCATTTT. Translating it yields CASSYSVAGNQPQHF.

This clonotype occurred a few times. The chain carries TRBV7-2 and TRBJ1-4, with no clear D. CDR3 length: 12 residues. Trimming cost V 1 base and J 7 bases, with 4 bases left between them. Germline assignment: CDR1 SGHTA and CDR2 FQGNSA. The CDR3 region is CASSLVGEKLFF. DNA of the CDR3: TGTGCCAGCAGCTTAGTGGGTGAAAAACTGTTTTTT.

This clonotype appeared many times. This chain joins TRBV7-9 and TRBJ2-5, with D perhaps TRBD2 (5 bases). The CDR3 length is 13 residues. Trimming removed 6 bases at V and 5 bases at J, with 13 bases between. Germline CDR1 reads SEHNR; CDR2 reads FQNEAQ (reference sequence). The DNA of the CDR3 is TGTGCCAGCAGTCGTCTAGCCCTGGAGACCCAGTACTTC. Protein sequence: CASSRLALETQYF.

In this sample, this clonotype turned up many times. This chain links TRBV5-1 with TRBJ2-5; 9 bases fit TRBD1. In germline, CDR1 is SGHRS, CDR2 YFSETQ. Trimming at V came to 4 bases and at J to 2 bases, leaving 3 bases not matched to a gene. The CDR3 is made up of 14 amino acids. DNA for the CDR3: TGCGCCAGCAGCATTGGACAGGGGCAAGAGACCCAGTACTTC. It is translated as CASSIGQGQETQYF.

The chain links TRBV7-9 to TRBJ2-2, with 8 nucleotides matching TRBD1. Per germline, CDR1 SEHNR and CDR2 FQNEAQ (reference sequence). The CDR3 length is 14 residues. The ends lost 4 bases at V and 3 bases at J; junction bases unmatched: 1. CDR3 region: CASSYRGDTGELFF. The CDR3 nucleotides are TGTGCCAGCAGCTACAGGGGGGACACCGGGGAGCTGTTTTTT.

J is TRBJ2-3 and V is TRBV20-1; 8 bases fit TRBD1. Germline lookup yields CDR1 DFQATT and CDR2 SNEGSKA (reference sequence). V shed 5 bases and J 1 base; nucleotides not matched to a gene: 2. The CDR3 loop spans 13 amino acids. CDR3 in amino acids: CSASQGGTDTQYF. The CDR3, as DNA: TGCAGTGCTTCACAGGGGGGCACAGATACGCAGTATTTT.

In its sample, this clonotype was seen many times. This rearrangement joins TRBV24-1 to TRBJ2-3; D remains ambiguous. V was trimmed by 2 bases and J by 5 bases, leaving 4 bases between them. Germline CDR1 is KGHDR and CDR2 is SFDVKD. This CDR3 is built from 12 residues. The CDR3 region has the DNA TGTGCCACCAGTGATTACCGAGATACGCAGTATTTT. Protein product: CATSDYRDTQYF.

This chain joins TRBV12-3 or TRBV12-4 and TRBJ2-1; 8 bases agree with TRBD2. The V and J ends lost 5 bases and 1 base, in that order; junction bases with no gene match: 4. The CDR3 is made up of 15 amino acids. The CDR3 nucleotides read TGTGCCAGCAGTGCACTAGCGGCATCCTACAATGAGCAGTTCTTC. This translates into CASSALAASYNEQFF.

In its sample, this clonotype was seen many times. The chain recombines TRBV20-1 with TRBJ2-7, with a tentative D call TRBD1 (6 bases). Germline V gene lookup returns CDR1 DFQATT and CDR2 SNEGSKA (reference sequence). The length of the CDR3 is 13 residues. V dropped 1 base and J dropped 6 bases, with 13 bases sitting between them. In DNA, the CDR3 is TGCAGTGCTAGAGGGACAGCTGACTCCGAGCAGTACGTC. Its protein product is CSARGTADSEQYV.

At least ten counts were recorded for this clonotype. The gene calls are TRBV10-2 and TRBJ2-7; unclear D gene. The CDR3 is made up of 8 amino acids. Between the trimmed V and J ends, which lost 2 bases and 10 bases, there was a span of 0 bases. Germline V gives CDR1 WSHSY, CDR2 SAAADI. DNA of the CDR3: TGCGCCAGCAGTGAGCAGTACGTC. This codes for CASSEQYV.

This clonotype occurred many times. J is TRBJ2-1 and V is TRBV5-1; 10 bases match TRBD2. The V gene's germline CDR1 is SGHRS and CDR2 YFSETQ. Trimming took 2 bases from V and 5 from J; bases not matched to a gene: 4. This CDR3 comprises 15 residues. The CDR3 spells CASSFLAGADNEQFF. The CDR3 DNA reads TGCGCCAGCAGCTTTCTAGCGGGGGCAGACAATGAGCAGTTCTTC. The entire variable domain, with the rest obtained from reference TRBV5-1 and TRBJ2-1, is as follows: KAGVTQTPRYLIKTRGQQVTLSCSPISGHRSVSWYQQTPGQGLQFLFEYFSETQRNKGNFPGRFSGRQFSNSRSEMNVSTLELGDSALYLCASSFLAGADNEQFFGPGTRLTVL.

This clonotype was found many times. The J gene is TRBJ2-5, the V gene TRBV12-3 or TRBV12-4, with D uncertain. Trimming pared 8 bases from V and 4 bases from J, leaving 11 bases between. The CDR3 covers 12 residues. The CDR3 protein is CASGLQSETQYF. CDR3 bases: TGTGCCAGCGGGTTACAATCAGAGACCCAGTACTTC.

This clonotype turned up a few times. V is TRBV7-3 and J is TRBJ1-1, with 9 bases aligning to TRBD1. The CDR3 has 13 residues. V was clipped by 5 bases and J by 5 bases; unmatched bases: 3. Germline CDR1 is SGHTA and CDR2 is FQGTGA. In DNA form, the CDR3 reads TGTGCCAGCAGCGGGACAGGGAGGACTGAAGCTTTCTTT. Encoded protein: CASSGTGRTEAFF.

In this sample, this clonotype turned up many times. J is TRBJ2-7 and V is TRBV6-1, with a weak D call TRBD2 (6 bases). The CDR3 length is 14 residues. CDR1 is MNHNS and CDR2 is SASEGT in the germline V gene. V lost 6 bases and J lost 3, with 15 bases in between. As DNA, the CDR3 is TGTGCCAGCAGGGCTGGAGGGATCGACTACGAGCAGTACTTC. Protein sequence: CASRAGGIDYEQYF.

The table lists this clonotype with a few counts. J is TRBJ2-1 and V is TRBV4-2; 7 bases match TRBD1. The CDR3 extends over 16 amino acids. Looked up from germline, CDR1 is LGHNA and CDR2 is YNFKEQ. The V and J ends lost 4 bases and 2 bases, in that order; junction bases with no gene match: 8. The CDR3 sequence: CASSRGRDRAYNEQFF. The CDR3 nucleotides are TGTGCCAGCAGCCGCGGACGAGACAGGGCCTACAATGAGCAGTTCTTC.

There are a few counts of this clonotype. The chain joins TRBV7-2 to TRBJ2-3; D is unresolved. The CDR3 length is 13 residues. The V end was cut by 5 bases, the J end by 4 bases, with 10 bases between. CDR1 is SGHTA and CDR2 is FQGNSA in the germline V gene. Here the CDR3 DNA reads TGTGCCAGCAGCCAGTCCACGGCAGATACGCAGTATTTT. It yields the protein CASSQSTADTQYF. The full variable domain, rest sourced from reference TRBV7-2 and TRBJ2-3, is GAGVSQSPSNKVTEKGKDVELRCDPISGHTALYWYRQSLGQGLEFLIYFQGNSAPDKSGLPSDRFSAERTGGSVSTLTIQRTQQEDSAVYLCASSQSTADTQYFGPGTRLTVL.

The rearrangement joins TRBV20-1 to TRBJ2-5, with D perhaps given as TRBD1 or TRBD2 (5 bases each). The germline V and J ends were trimmed by 5 bases and 5 bases, with 18 bases remaining between them. The CDR3 sequence is 14 residues long. Germline V gene lookup returns CDR1 DFQATT and CDR2 SNEGSKA (reference sequence). The CDR3 spells CSAAWGWVLETQYF. The CDR3 nucleotides are TGCAGTGCTGCCTGGGGGTGGGTTTTGGAGACCCAGTACTTC.

This clonotype turned up a few times. The rearrangement uses TRBV20-1 and TRBJ1-2; 7 bases align to TRBD1. This CDR3 comprises 14 residues. V dropped 1 base and J dropped 7; count of bases not matched to a gene: 9. CDR1 and CDR2 from the germline V gene are DFQATT and SNEGSKA (reference sequence). The chain's CDR3 is CSARGSQGRGGYTF. The CDR3 bases are TGCAGTGCTAGAGGATCACAGGGGCGGGGTGGCTACACCTTC.

This clonotype was found a few times. At one end, the junction sequence differs from germline, possibly due to a read error. This chain connects TRBV6-2 or TRBV6-3 to TRBJ1-5; D not resolved. The CDR3 runs 15 residues. CDR1 is MNHEY and CDR2 is SVGEGT in the germline V gene. CDR3 loop: CASSFRERSNEPQHF. The CDR3 nucleotides read TGTGCCAGCAGTTTCAGAGAGCGGAGCAATGAGCCCCAGCATTTT.

This clonotype occurred many times. The rearrangement links TRBV24-1 to TRBJ1-3; D is undetermined. The CDR3 spans 17 residues. V was shortened by 0 bases and J by 2 bases, with 13 bases between the two germline ends. Looked up from germline, CDR1 is KGHDR and CDR2 is SFDVKD. CDR3: CATSDLNAARPGNTIYF. For the CDR3, the DNA is TGTGCCACCAGTGATTTGAACGCGGCCCGACCTGGAAACACCATATATTTT.